Sequencing of this T cell receptor beta chain was carried out in a study of blood T cell repertoires in COVID-19. Study in general: Researchers got acute and convalescent COVID-19 samples from the United States, Italy and Spain. In each case, the material was cDNA or gDNA derived from T cells, B-cell-depleted T cells, or PBMCs.

Original data processing: Amplified reference gene primers provided the basis for estimating nucleated cell counts. Clones were read by immunoSEQ multiplex PCR, and TCRdb kept only the in-frame ones, dropping some. That table gives V, J and clone size, and the DNA gave D and trimming. The table lists around 180,000 clones, around 88% of them singletons. The ends lost 4 bases at V and 4 bases at J; junction bases unmatched: 5. CDR1 and CDR2 (germline): LGHDT, YNNKEL (reference sequence). The CDR3 is made up of 14 amino acids. The chain has TRBV3-1 (or the pseudogene TRBV3-2) and TRBJ1-2, with 8 bases lining up with TRBD1. The TCR was taken from a woman younger than 45 with acute or convalescent COVID-19. The sequencing sample was made of peripheral blood. CDR3 bases: TGTGCCAGCAGCCGGGTCGGACAGGGCTATGGCTACACCTTC. Translating it yields CASSRVGQGYGYTF.